Following are 16 T cell receptor beta chains from one sample sequenced in a study of OX40 agonist ivuxolimab in advanced cancers. Generated by immunoSEQ multiplex PCR, the TCRdb table keeps only in-frame clones and is missing some. The sample contains fewer than 6,500 clones, around two thirds of which appear only once. Specimen: CD4+ or CD8+ T cells sorted from blood, collected in a trial of the OX40 agonist ivuxolimab. These receptors were taken from an adult with an advanced solid tumor such as melanoma, head and neck, liver or kidney cancer.

This clone was seen repeatedly, ten times or more. The chain links TRBV7-9 to TRBJ2-2; 7 positions match TRBD1. V shed 3 bases and J 1 base; nucleotides not matched to a gene: 2. This CDR3 is 15 amino acids long. The germline V gene has CDR1 SEHNR and CDR2 FQNEAQ (reference sequence). The CDR3 nucleotides read TGTGCCAGCAGCTTCCGGGACAGGAACACCGGGGAGCTGTTTTTT. It translates to CASSFRDRNTGELFF.

Notes on this clone: Sequence at one end of the junction differs from germline and may be a read error. V and J are TRBV6-5 and TRBJ1-2, with a tentative D call TRBD1 (6 bases). The V gene's germline CDR1 is MNHEY and CDR2 SVGAGI. The CDR3 has 14 amino acids. The CDR3 bases are TGTACCAGCATGGGGTACACAGGGATACAGGGCTACACCTTC. Encoded protein: CTSMGYTGIQGYTF.

The chain joins TRBV13 to TRBJ1-3; D remains ambiguous. V was shortened by 2 bases and J by 15 bases, with 20 bases between the two germline ends. The germline V gene encodes CDR1 PRHDT and CDR2 FYEKMQ (reference sequence). The CDR3 has 14 amino acids. The CDR3, as DNA: TGTGCCAGCAGCTTAATGGCATCTGAAGAAGCCCGATATTTT. Protein: CASSLMASEEARYF.

This chain links TRBV9 with TRBJ1-1; D is unresolved. The CDR3 has 13 amino acids. Germline V lookup: CDR1 SGDLS, CDR2 YYNGEE. Between the trimmed V and J ends, which lost 3 bases and 2 bases, there was a span of 8 bases. The CDR3 DNA sequence: TGTGCCAGCAGCGAGACACCTAACACTGAAGCTTTCTTT. It codes for CASSETPNTEAFF.

The chain links TRBV30 to TRBJ2-2, with 9 bases aligning to TRBD1. The germline V gene has CDR1 GTSNPN and CDR2 SVGIG (reference sequence). V was clipped by 8 bases and J by 4 bases; unmatched bases: 14. This CDR3 comprises 16 residues. CDR3 coding DNA: TGTGCCACCAGTGACCCCGGGACAGGGACCACCGGGGAGCTGTTTTTT. The encoded protein is CATSDPGTGTTGELFF.

This chain joins TRBV2 and TRBJ1-2, with D possibly being TRBD1 (6 bases). The V gene's germline CDR1 is SNHLY and CDR2 FYNNEI. The V end was cut by 9 bases, the J end by 8 bases, with 13 bases between. The CDR3 runs 11 residues. The CDR3 is CARLNREGYTF. CDR3 nucleotides: TGTGCCAGACTTAACAGGGAAGGCTACACCTTC.

The chain combines TRBV30 with TRBJ2-1; D remains ambiguous. Germline V gene sequence: CDR1 GTSNPN, CDR2 SVGIG (reference sequence). The CDR3 contains 12 residues. The V end was cut by 5 bases, the J end by 6 bases, with 11 bases between. This CDR3 is CAWGEQINEQFF. The CDR3 region has the DNA TGTGCCTGGGGAGAACAGATCAATGAGCAGTTCTTC.

J is TRBJ1-1 and V is TRBV7-9; perhaps TRBD1 as D (5 bases). CDR3 length equals 15 residues. Germline V gene lookup returns CDR1 SEHNR and CDR2 FQNEAQ (reference sequence). V shed 1 base and J shed 1 base, with 10 bases lying between them. Here the CDR3 DNA reads TGTGCCAGCAGCTTAGGGCAGGGCCAGAACACTGAAGCTTTCTTT. This gives the protein CASSLGQGQNTEAFF.

This rearrangement joins TRBV9 to TRBJ2-1, with 8 bases fitting TRBD2. Germline V CDR1 and CDR2: SGDLS, YYNGEE. The J segment lost 4 bases and the V segment lost 4 bases, leaving 7 bases of the junction unmatched. CDR3 size: 15 residues. This CDR3 reads CASSPSGLPYNEQFF. CDR3 nucleotides: TGTGCCAGCAGCCCTAGCGGGCTACCTTACAATGAGCAGTTCTTC.

The genes are TRBV4-1 and TRBJ1-1, with D possibly being TRBD1 (5 bases). V gave up 4 bases and J gave up 0 bases, with 12 bases separating them. The V gene's germline CDR1 is MGHRA and CDR2 YSYEKL. CDR3 length: 15 residues. CDR3 protein: CASSPNLGLNTEAFF. CDR3 DNA: TGCGCCAGCAGCCCTAATCTGGGGCTGAACACTGAAGCTTTCTTT.

The gene calls are TRBV27 and TRBJ1-1, with unresolved D. This CDR3 has 13 residues. Per germline, CDR1 MNHEY and CDR2 SMNVEV (reference sequence). Trimming cost V 5 bases and J 3 bases, with 10 bases left between them. Here the CDR3 DNA reads TGTGCCAGCAGTCCGGGCATTTACACTGAAGCTTTCTTT. Translated: CASSPGIYTEAFF.

This clone has only a few counts. This chain uses TRBV9 with TRBJ1-5; D unclear. The germline CDR1 and CDR2 sequences are SGDLS and YYNGEE. Trimming shortened V by 0 bases and J by 4 bases, and 8 bases separated the two germline ends. The CDR3 is 14 amino acids. CDR3 coding DNA: TGTGCCAGCAGCGTAGAGGGCTTAAATCAGCCCCAGCATTTT. This translates into CASSVEGLNQPQHF.

This clone appeared a few times. V and J are TRBV7-9 and TRBJ2-7, with D maybe TRBD2 (6 bases). Germline V lookup: CDR1 SEHNR, CDR2 FQNEAQ (reference sequence). The ends were cut back, 4 bases at V and 6 bases at J, with 10 bases in the middle. The CDR3 consists of 12 residues. CDR3 in amino acids: CASSSAGGEQYF. The CDR3 DNA reads as TGTGCCAGCAGCTCCGCCGGGGGCGAGCAGTACTTC. Filled out from reference TRBV7-9 and TRBJ2-7, the complete variable domain reads DTGVSQNPRHKITKRGQNVTFRCDPISEHNRLYWYRQTLGQGPEFLTYFQNEAQLEKSRLLSDRFSAERPKGSFSTLEIQRTEQGDSAMYLCASSSAGGEQYFGPGTRLTVT.

The J gene is TRBJ2-1, the V gene TRBV7-9; 9 positions agree with TRBD2. Per germline, CDR1 SEHNR and CDR2 FQNEAQ (reference sequence). Trimming took 3 bases from V and 13 from J; bases not matched to a gene: 16. CDR3 length equals 16 residues. This CDR3 is CASSLEAGGGGLRQFF. The CDR3 DNA sequence: TGTGCCAGCAGCTTGGAAGCGGGAGGAGGCGGATTGAGACAGTTCTTC.

This rearrangement joins TRBV7-8 to TRBJ1-5; maybe TRBD1 (5 bases). This CDR3 has 16 amino acids. CDR1 and CDR2 from the germline V gene are SGHVS and FQNEAQ. With 2 bases removed from V and 0 bases from J, the gap between germline ends came to 11 bases. CDR3 DNA: TGTGCCAGCAGCTTAAAAGGGGTGAATAGCAATCAGCCCCAGCATTTT. Translation gives CASSLKGVNSNQPQHF.

This clone has a handful of counts. The V gene is TRBV29-1, the J gene TRBJ2-2, with D possibly being TRBD2 (5 bases). Looked up from germline, CDR1 is SQVTM and CDR2 is ANQGSEA. CDR3 size: 12 residues. V lost 2 bases, J lost 4 bases, and 5 bases lay in between. DNA of the CDR3: TGCAGCGTTGAACGGGGCACCGGGGAGCTGTTTTTT. Its protein is CSVERGTGELFF.